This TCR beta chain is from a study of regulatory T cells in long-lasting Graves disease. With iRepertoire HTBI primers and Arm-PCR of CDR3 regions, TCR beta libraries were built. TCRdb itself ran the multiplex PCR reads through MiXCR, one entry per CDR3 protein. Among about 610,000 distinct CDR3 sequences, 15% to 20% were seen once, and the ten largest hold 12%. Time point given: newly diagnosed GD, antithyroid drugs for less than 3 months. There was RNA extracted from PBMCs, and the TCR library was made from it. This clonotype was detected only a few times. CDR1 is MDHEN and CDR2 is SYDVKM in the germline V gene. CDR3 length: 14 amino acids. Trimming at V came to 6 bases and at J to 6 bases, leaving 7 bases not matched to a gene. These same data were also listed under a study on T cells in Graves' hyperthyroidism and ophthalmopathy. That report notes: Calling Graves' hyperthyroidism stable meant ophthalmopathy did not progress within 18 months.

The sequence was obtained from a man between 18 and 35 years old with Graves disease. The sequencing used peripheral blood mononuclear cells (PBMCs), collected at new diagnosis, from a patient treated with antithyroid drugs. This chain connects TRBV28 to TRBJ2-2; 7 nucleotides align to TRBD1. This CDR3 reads CASRIGTVAGELFF. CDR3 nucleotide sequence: TGTGCCAGCAGGATCGGGACAGTAGCCGGGGAGCTGTTTTTT.